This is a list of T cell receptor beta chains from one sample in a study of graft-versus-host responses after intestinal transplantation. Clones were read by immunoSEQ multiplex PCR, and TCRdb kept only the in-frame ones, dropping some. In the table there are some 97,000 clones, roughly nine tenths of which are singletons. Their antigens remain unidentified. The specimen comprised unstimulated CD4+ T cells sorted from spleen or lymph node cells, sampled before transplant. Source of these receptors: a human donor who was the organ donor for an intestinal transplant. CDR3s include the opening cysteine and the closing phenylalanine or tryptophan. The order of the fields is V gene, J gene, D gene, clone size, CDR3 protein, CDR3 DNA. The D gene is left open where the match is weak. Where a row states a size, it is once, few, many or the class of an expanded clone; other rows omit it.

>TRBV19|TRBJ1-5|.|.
CASTFVRGRSNQPQHF
TGTGCCAGTACCTTCGTCAGGGGAAGGAGCAATCAGCCCCAGCATTTT
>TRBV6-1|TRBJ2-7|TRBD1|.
CASSEAGRGPYEQYF
TGTGCCAGCAGTGAAGCTGGCAGGGGGCCCTACGAGCAGTACTTC
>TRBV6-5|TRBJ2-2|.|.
CASSLGVSNTGELFF
TGTGCCAGCAGTCTCGGGGTATCCAACACCGGGGAGCTGTTTTTT
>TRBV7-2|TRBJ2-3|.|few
CASTMWGQRSDTQYF
TGTGCCAGCACCATGTGGGGCCAAAGATCGGATACGCAGTATTTT
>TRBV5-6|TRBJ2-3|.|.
CASSGARTTDTQYF
TGTGCCAGCAGCGGGGCCAGGACCACAGATACGCAGTATTTT
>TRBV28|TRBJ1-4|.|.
CASSPGAGSNEKLFF
TGTGCCAGCAGTCCGGGGGCAGGGTCAAATGAAAAACTGTTTTTT
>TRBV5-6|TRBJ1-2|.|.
CASSPTGSNYGYTF
TGTGCCAGCAGCCCCACAGGGTCTAACTATGGCTACACCTTC
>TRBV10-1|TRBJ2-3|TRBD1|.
CASSEGTGGAPDTQYF
TGCGCCAGCAGTGAAGGGACAGGGGGCGCGCCAGATACGCAGTATTTT
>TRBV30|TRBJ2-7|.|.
CAWSVDISYGETYEQYF
TGTGCCTGGAGTGTTGACATCTCTTATGGGGAAACCTACGAGCAGTACTTC
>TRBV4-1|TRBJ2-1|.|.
CASSRGERQFF
TGCGCCAGCAGCCGGGGGGAGAGGCAGTTCTTC
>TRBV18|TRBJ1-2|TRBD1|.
CASSPGTDFNYGYTF
TGTGCCAGCTCACCAGGGACAGACTTCAACTATGGCTACACCTTC
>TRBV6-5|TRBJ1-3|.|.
CASSYSRDGNTIYF
TGTGCCAGCAGTTACTCAAGGGATGGAAACACCATATATTTT
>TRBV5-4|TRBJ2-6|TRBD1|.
CASSLRQGSSSGANVLTF
TGTGCCAGCAGCTTGCGACAGGGTTCGAGCTCTGGGGCCAACGTCCTGACTTTC
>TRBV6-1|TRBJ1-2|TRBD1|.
CASRTGGGYTF
TGTGCCAGCCGGACAGGTGGCGGCTACACCTTC
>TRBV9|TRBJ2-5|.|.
CASSVSPGLANMETQYF
TGTGCCAGCAGCGTCTCTCCGGGGCTAGCTAACATGGAGACCCAGTACTTC
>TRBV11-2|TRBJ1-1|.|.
CASSLQIKNTEAFF
TGTGCCAGCAGCTTACAGATCAAGAACACTGAAGCTTTCTTT
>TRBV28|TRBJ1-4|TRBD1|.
CASMNRGPNEKLFF
TGTGCCAGCATGAACAGGGGCCCGAATGAAAAACTGTTTTTT
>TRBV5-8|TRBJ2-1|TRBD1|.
CASSAPRTGGYNEQFF
TGTGCCAGCAGCGCACCTAGGACAGGGGGCTACAATGAGCAGTTCTTC
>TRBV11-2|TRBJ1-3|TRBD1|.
CASSLFGTGFPFSGNTIYF
TGTGCCAGCAGCTTATTTGGGACAGGGTTTCCCTTTTCCGGAAACACCATATATTTT
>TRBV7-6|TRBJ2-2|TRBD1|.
CASSLVEGADTGELFF
TGTGCCAGCAGCTTAGTTGAGGGGGCGGACACCGGGGAGCTGTTTTTT
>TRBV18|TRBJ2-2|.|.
CASSPRKNTGELFF
TGTGCCAGCTCACCGAGGAAGAACACCGGGGAGCTGTTTTTT
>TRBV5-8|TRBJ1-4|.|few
CASTAGIGGEKLFF
TGTGCCAGCACCGCTGGTATAGGCGGTGAAAAACTGTTTTTT
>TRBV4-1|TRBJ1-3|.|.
CASSQGSNHADHRRPSGNTIYF
TGCGCCAGCAGCCAAGGTAGTAATCATGCGGATCACAGACGGCCCTCTGGAAACACCATATATTTT
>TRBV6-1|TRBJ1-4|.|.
CASSDDRGAFEKLFF
TGTGCCAGCAGTGACGACCGGGGCGCATTTGAAAAACTGTTTTTT
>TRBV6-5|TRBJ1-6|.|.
CASSSLAQDNSPLHF
TGTGCCAGCAGCTCGCTCGCGCAGGATAATTCACCCCTCCACTTT
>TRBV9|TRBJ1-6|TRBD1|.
CASSARDRGNSPLHF
TGTGCCAGCAGCGCTCGGGACAGGGGGAATTCACCCCTCCACTTT
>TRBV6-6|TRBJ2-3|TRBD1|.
CASTFRAAGGADTQYF
TGTGCCAGCACTTTTAGGGCTGCAGGGGGAGCAGATACGCAGTATTTT
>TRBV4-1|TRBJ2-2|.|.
CASSQDNTGELFF
TGCGCCAGCAGCCAAGACAACACCGGGGAGCTGTTTTTT
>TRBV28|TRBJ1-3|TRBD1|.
CASSEGTGNGGNTIYF
TGTGCCAGCAGTGAAGGGACAGGGAACGGGGGAAACACCATATATTTT
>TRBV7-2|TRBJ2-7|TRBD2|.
CASSSHGGADYEQYF
TGTGCCAGCAGCTCACACGGGGGGGCCGACTACGAGCAGTACTTC
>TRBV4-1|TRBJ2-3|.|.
CASSPRTETDTQYF
TGCGCCAGCAGCCCACGGACAGAAACAGATACGCAGTATTTT
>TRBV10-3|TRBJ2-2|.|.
CAITVDSQNTGELFF
TGTGCCATCACCGTTGACAGTCAGAACACCGGGGAGCTGTTTTTT
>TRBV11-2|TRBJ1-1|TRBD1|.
CASSLDLQGDAFF
TGTGCCAGCAGCTTAGACTTACAGGGGGATGCTTTCTTT
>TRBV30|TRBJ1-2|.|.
CAWSPRYYGYTF
TGTGCCTGGAGTCCCAGATACTATGGCTACACCTTC
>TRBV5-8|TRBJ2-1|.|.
CASSTRLPGTLGDYNEQFF
TGTGCCAGCAGCACCCGCCTCCCCGGGACCCTAGGGGACTACAATGAGCAGTTCTTC
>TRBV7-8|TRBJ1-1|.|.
CASSLEGLVGGNTEAFF
TGTGCCAGCAGCTTAGAGGGGTTAGTGGGGGGAAACACTGAAGCTTTCTTT
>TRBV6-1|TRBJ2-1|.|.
CASSEWQVNEQFF
TGTGCCAGCAGTGAGTGGCAGGTGAATGAGCAGTTCTTC
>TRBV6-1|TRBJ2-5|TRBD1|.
CASSEAGWGQGTQETQYF
TGTGCCAGCAGTGAAGCGGGTTGGGGACAGGGAACGCAAGAGACCCAGTACTTC
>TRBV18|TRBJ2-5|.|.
CASSPPIRLEEETQYF
TGTGCCAGCTCACCACCCATTCGCTTAGAGGAGGAGACCCAGTACTTC
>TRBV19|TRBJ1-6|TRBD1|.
CASSITGGSSNSPLHF
TGTGCCAGTAGCATAACAGGGGGAAGTAGTAATTCACCCCTCCACTTT
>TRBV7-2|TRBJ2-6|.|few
CASSSLSGANVLTF
TGTGCCAGCAGCTCCCTCTCTGGGGCCAACGTCCTGACTTTC
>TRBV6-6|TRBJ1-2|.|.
CASSSWEYGYTF
TGTGCCAGCAGTTCATGGGAGTATGGCTACACCTTC
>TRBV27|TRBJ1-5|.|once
CASKQGRGQPQHF
TGTGCCAGCAAACAGGGTCGGGGGCAGCCCCAGCATTTT
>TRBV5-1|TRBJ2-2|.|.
CASSLRFGLNTGELFF
TGCGCCAGCAGCCTGAGATTCGGATTAAACACCGGGGAGCTGTTTTTT
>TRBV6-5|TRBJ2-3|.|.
CASTRGSRTSDTQYF
TGTGCCAGCACCCGAGGGTCTAGAACTTCAGATACGCAGTATTTT
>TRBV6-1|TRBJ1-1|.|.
CASSLRFDTEAFF
TGTGCCAGCAGCCTACGTTTCGACACTGAAGCTTTCTTT
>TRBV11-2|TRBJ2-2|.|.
CASSFLGTGELFF
TGTGCCAGCAGCTTTTTAGGGACCGGGGAGCTGTTTTTT
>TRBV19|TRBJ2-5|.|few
CASSQSETQYF
TGTGCCAGTAGCCAGTCGGAGACCCAGTACTTC
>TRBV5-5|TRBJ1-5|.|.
CASSPRTESNQPQHF
TGTGCCAGCAGCCCACGGACAGAGAGCAATCAGCCCCAGCATTTT
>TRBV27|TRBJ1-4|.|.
CASYPHGATNEKLFF
TGTGCCAGTTACCCCCATGGAGCAACTAATGAAAAACTGTTTTTT
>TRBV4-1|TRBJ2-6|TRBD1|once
CASSDDRERANVLTF
TGCGCCAGCAGCGATGACAGGGAAAGGGCCAACGTCCTGACTTTC
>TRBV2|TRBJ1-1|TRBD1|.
CASRGTGWVTEAFF
TGTGCCAGCAGGGGGACAGGGTGGGTCACTGAAGCTTTCTTT
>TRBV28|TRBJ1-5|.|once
CASSPTWGDQPQHF
TGTGCCAGCAGTCCCACGTGGGGGGATCAGCCCCAGCATTTT
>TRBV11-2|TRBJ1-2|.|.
CASSLGTVADGYTF
TGTGCCAGCAGCTTAGGGACGGTGGCGGACGGCTACACCTTC
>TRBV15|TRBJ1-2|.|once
CATSRVPGIDGYTF
TGTGCCACCAGCAGAGTTCCAGGGATCGACGGCTACACCTTC